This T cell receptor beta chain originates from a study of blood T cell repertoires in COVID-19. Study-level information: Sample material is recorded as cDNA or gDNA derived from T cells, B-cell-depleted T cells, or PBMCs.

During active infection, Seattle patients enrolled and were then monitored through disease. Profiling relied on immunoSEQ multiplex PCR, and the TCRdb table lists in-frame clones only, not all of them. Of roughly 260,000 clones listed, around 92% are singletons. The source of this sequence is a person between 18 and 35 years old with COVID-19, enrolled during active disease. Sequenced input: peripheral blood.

CDR3 sequence reads: CASSRRTGGQDNEQFF. CDR3 nucleotide sequence: TGTGCCAGCAGTAGACGGACAGGGGGCCAAGACAATGAGCAGTTCTTC. This chain connects TRBV14 to TRBJ2-1, with 11 bases aligning to TRBD1. J was trimmed by 5 bases and V by 6 bases; bases with no gene match: 9. The germline V gene has CDR1 SGHDN and CDR2 FVKESK. The CDR3 is 16 amino acids.